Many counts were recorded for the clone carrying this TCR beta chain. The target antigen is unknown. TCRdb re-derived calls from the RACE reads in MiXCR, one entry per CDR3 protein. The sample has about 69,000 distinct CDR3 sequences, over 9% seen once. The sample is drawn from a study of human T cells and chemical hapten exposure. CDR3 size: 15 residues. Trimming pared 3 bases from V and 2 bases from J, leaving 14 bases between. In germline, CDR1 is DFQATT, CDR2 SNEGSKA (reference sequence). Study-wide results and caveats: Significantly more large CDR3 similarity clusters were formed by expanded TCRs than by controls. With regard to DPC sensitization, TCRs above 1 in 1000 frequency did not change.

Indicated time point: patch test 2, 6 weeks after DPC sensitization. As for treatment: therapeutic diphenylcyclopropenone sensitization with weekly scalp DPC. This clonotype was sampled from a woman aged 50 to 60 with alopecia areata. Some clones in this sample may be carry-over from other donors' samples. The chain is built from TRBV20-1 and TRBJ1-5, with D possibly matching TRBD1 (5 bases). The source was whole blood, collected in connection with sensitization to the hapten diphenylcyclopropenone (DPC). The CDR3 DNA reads TGCAGTGCTAGGGGGTTAAGGGGTGGCAATCAGCCCCAGCATTTT. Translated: CSARGLRGGNQPQHF.